Below are 27 T cell receptor beta chains sequenced from a single sample in a study of CD8 T cells in Susac syndrome. The RNA input was about 0.5 to 1 ug, and it was reverse transcribed with random hexamers. TCRdb re-derived calls from the immunoSEQ multiplex PCR reads in MiXCR, one entry per CDR3 protein. The repertoire holds fewer than 200,000 distinct CDR3 sequences, with 94% as singletons. The sample comprised CD4+ T cells from PBMCs. These receptors were obtained from a human donor with Susac syndrome.

The count of this clonotype is one. V gene TRBV29-1 combines with J gene TRBJ1-5; 9 bases map to TRBD1. Germline CDR1 SQVTM, CDR2 ANQGSEA. The CDR3 length is 19 residues. V lost 5 bases to trimming and J lost 1 base; unmatched junction nucleotides: 18. In nucleotides, the CDR3 is TGCAGCGTTTACGATCCCCCGGGACAGGGTCGGGGGAGCAATCAGCCCCAGCATTTT. The encoded protein is CSVYDPPGQGRGSNQPQHF.

This chain links TRBV18 with TRBJ2-3, with D uncertain. The CDR3 runs to 15 residues. V lost 3 bases to trimming and J lost 1 base, with 11 bases between them. Germline V gives CDR1 KGHSH, CDR2 LQKENI. DNA for the CDR3: TGTGCCAGCTCACCGGCGCAACCGGGCACAGATACGCAGTATTTT. Its protein is CASSPAQPGTDTQYF. The full variable domain, rest sourced from reference TRBV18 and TRBJ2-3, is NAGVMQNPRHLVRRRGQEARLRCSPMKGHSHVYWYRQLPEEGLKFMVYLQKENIIDESGMPKERFSAEFPKEGPSILRIQQVVRGDSAAYFCASSPAQPGTDTQYFGPGTRLTVL.

This chain uses TRBV20-1 with TRBJ2-7; a possible D gene is TRBD1 (5 bases). CDR1 and CDR2 from the germline V gene are DFQATT and SNEGSKA (reference sequence). The CDR3 runs to 13 residues. V was pared by 7 bases and J by 5 bases, with 18 bases between. CDR3 sequence (DNA): TGCAGTGGTCGCGGACACAGCATGGACGAGCAGTACTTC. It is translated as CSGRGHSMDEQYF.

The chain is built from TRBV11-1 and TRBJ2-2; D gene uncertain. Germline-derived CDR1 and CDR2 are SGHAT and FQDESV (reference sequence). The V end was cut by 4 bases, the J end by 4 bases, with 10 bases between. The CDR3 runs to 14 residues. CDR3 loop: CASSSFGPTGELFF. CDR3 in DNA: TGTGCCAGCAGCTCGTTTGGGCCCACCGGGGAGCTGTTTTTT.

The chain combines TRBV6-1 with TRBJ1-2; D ambiguous. This CDR3 is built from 14 residues. Per the germline V gene, CDR1 is MNHNS and CDR2 is SASEGT. With 4 bases removed from V and 4 bases from J, the gap between germline ends came to 13 bases. For the CDR3, the DNA is TGTGCCAGCAGTGTTTCGCCAGCTATCTATGGCTACACCTTC. It translates to CASSVSPAIYGYTF.

The chain is built from TRBV29-1 and TRBJ2-3; the match to TRBD1 covers 8 bases. This CDR3 has 12 residues. Looked up from germline, CDR1 is SQVTM and CDR2 is ANQGSEA. The CDR3 nucleotides read TGCAGTGCGGACAGGGGCACAGATACGCAGTATTTT. Translation: CSADRGTDTQYF.

The chain is built from TRBV9 and TRBJ2-7; 10 bases agree with TRBD1. Germline V CDR1 and CDR2: SGDLS, YYNGEE. V dropped 0 bases and J dropped 6; count of bases not matched to a gene: 3. The CDR3 extends over 14 amino acids. For the CDR3, the DNA is TGTGCCAGCAGCGTAGTAGGACAGGGGGGCGAGCAGTACTTC. It codes for CASSVVGQGGEQYF.

CDR3 loop: CASSLRSENTEAFF. Written as DNA, the CDR3 is TGTGCCAGCAGTTTGCGCAGTGAGAACACTGAAGCTTTCTTT. The chain is built from TRBV6-2 or TRBV6-3 and TRBJ1-1; no definite D call. Trimming pared 4 bases from V and 1 base from J, leaving 10 bases between. The CDR3 extends over 14 amino acids. Looked up from germline, CDR1 is MNHEY and CDR2 is SVGEGT.

The chain is built from TRBV3-1 and TRBJ2-7, with 9 bases matching TRBD2. Germline V lookup: CDR1 LGHDT, CDR2 YNNKEL (reference sequence). J gave up 5 bases and V 10 bases, and 15 bases lay outside the gene matches. The CDR3 runs to 15 residues. Written as DNA, the CDR3 is TGTGCCACCGGCGGGTTGAGCGGGGGGTTCAACGAGCAGTACTTC. Amino acids: CATGGLSGGFNEQYF.

V is TRBV11-2 and J is TRBJ2-7; TRBD2 aligns across 10 bases. This CDR3 has 16 amino acids. Germline CDR1 SGHAT, CDR2 FQNNGV. The junction had 5 bases not matched to a gene; V was cut back by 0 bases and J by 3 bases. CDR3 in amino acids: CASSLDLAGDYYEQYF. Here the CDR3 DNA reads TGTGCCAGCAGCTTAGACCTAGCGGGGGATTACTACGAGCAGTACTTC.

The chain couples TRBV5-1 to TRBJ2-3, with D perhaps matching TRBD1 (6 bases). The CDR3 covers 15 residues. V lost 4 bases, J lost 4 bases, and 16 bases lay in between. CDR1 is SGHRS and CDR2 is YFSETQ in the germline V gene. CDR3 loop: CASSLTRGTADTQYF. DNA for the CDR3: TGCGCCAGCAGCCTCACGAGGGGGACGGCAGATACGCAGTATTTT. The variable domain in full, with the rest retrieved from reference TRBV5-1 and TRBJ2-3, is KAGVTQTPRYLIKTRGQQVTLSCSPISGHRSVSWYQQTPGQGLQFLFEYFSETQRNKGNFPGRFSGRQFSNSRSEMNVSTLELGDSALYLCASSLTRGTADTQYFGPGTRLTVL.

The V gene is TRBV19, the J gene TRBJ2-2, with 10 bases matching TRBD1. J was trimmed by 0 bases and V by 4 bases; bases with no gene match: 2. This CDR3 spans 16 amino acids. The germline CDR1 and CDR2 sequences are LNHDA and SQIVND (reference sequence). The CDR3 DNA is TGTGCCAGTAGTACCGGACAGGGGGCGAACACCGGGGAGCTGTTTTTT. Translated: CASSTGQGANTGELFF. The whole variable domain, remainder taken from reference TRBV19 and TRBJ2-2, is DGGITQSPKYLFRKEGQNVTLSCEQNLNHDAMYWYRQDPGQGLRLIYYSQIVNDFQKGDIAEGYSVSREKKESFPLTVTSAQKNPTAFYLCASSTGQGANTGELFFGEGSRLTVL.

The chain uses TRBV13 and TRBJ2-7, with 8 nucleotides matching TRBD1. V lost 6 bases and J lost 0; bases outside the gene matches: 4. Germline V gives CDR1 PRHDT, CDR2 FYEKMQ (reference sequence). This CDR3 has 14 residues. The CDR3 DNA is TGTGCCAGCAGTCGACAGGGGAACTCCTACGAGCAGTACTTC. It specifies CASSRQGNSYEQYF.

The gene calls are TRBV5-1 and TRBJ2-7; 10 nucleotides agree with TRBD1. V shed 6 bases and J 5 bases; nucleotides not matched to a gene: 14. The CDR3 totals 16 residues. Germline V gene sequence: CDR1 SGHRS, CDR2 YFSETQ. The CDR3 region is CASNRGQGRPRDEQYF. CDR3 nucleotide sequence: TGCGCCAGCAATAGGGGACAGGGGCGGCCTCGCGACGAGCAGTACTTC.

CDR3 DNA sequence: TGTGCCAGCAGGCCGCCCTCGACAGGGGACTATAATTCACCCCTCCACTTT. Its protein product is CASRPPSTGDYNSPLHF. The chain combines TRBV5-8 with TRBJ1-6; 8 bases fit TRBD1. The length of the CDR3 is 17 residues. The trim removed 5 bases at V and 3 bases at J, leaving 10 bases unmatched. The germline V gene has CDR1 SGHTS and CDR2 YDEGEE.

This clonotype was observed a handful of times. The chain links TRBV25-1 to TRBJ2-7, with unresolved D. Germline loops: CDR1 MGHDK, CDR2 SYGVNS. V was pared by 3 bases and J by 6 bases, with 15 bases between. This CDR3 comprises 14 residues. In DNA form, the CDR3 reads TGTGCCAGCAGTGACGTCCCTCCACGGCGCGAGCAGTACTTC. Translated, it gives CASSDVPPRREQYF.

The chain uses TRBV6-6 and TRBJ1-6; D is uncertain. Germline loops: CDR1 MNHNY, CDR2 SVGAGI (reference sequence). This CDR3 spans 15 amino acids. V dropped 2 bases and J dropped 8 bases, with 13 bases sitting between them. The CDR3 reads CASSYGRGEDSPLHF. The CDR3 nucleotides read TGTGCCAGCAGTTACGGGCGGGGAGAGGATTCACCCCTCCACTTT.

The chain links TRBV6-5 to TRBJ2-7; D remains ambiguous. CDR3 length equals 13 residues. Germline CDR1 is MNHEY and CDR2 is SVGAGI. Trimming pared 6 bases from V and 3 bases from J, leaving 12 bases between. The CDR3 loop is CASRPPALYEQYF. CDR3 in DNA: TGTGCCAGCAGACCCCCGGCCCTCTACGAGCAGTACTTC.

This clonotype was counted once. The V and J genes are TRBV9 and TRBJ2-1; the D gene is possibly TRBD2 (5 bases). This CDR3 is 15 amino acids long. V was clipped by 4 bases and J by 4 bases, with 15 bases between them. The germline V gene has CDR1 SGDLS and CDR2 YYNGEE. The CDR3 is CASSPLGSKYNEQFF. Written as DNA, the CDR3 is TGTGCCAGCAGCCCCTTGGGGAGCAAATACAATGAGCAGTTCTTC. The full variable domain, in which reference TRBV9 and TRBJ2-1 provide the parts outside the CDR3, is DSGVTQTPKHLITATGQRVTLRCSPRSGDLSVYWYQQSLDQGLQFLIQYYNGEERAKGNILERFSAQQFPDLHSELNLSSLELGDSALYFCASSPLGSKYNEQFFGPGTRLTVL.

The CDR3 DNA reads TGCGCCAGCAGCCAAGATCTAGGCAGGGGGGTTGGCTACACCTTC. Its protein is CASSQDLGRGVGYTF. The V gene is TRBV4-1, the J gene TRBJ1-2, with 7 bases lining up with TRBD1. V gave up 0 bases and J gave up 7 bases; unmatched junction bases: 8. The germline V gene has CDR1 MGHRA and CDR2 YSYEKL. The CDR3 is 15 amino acids.

CDR3 residues: CASSQASAGVRETQYF. For the CDR3, the DNA is TGTGCCAGCAGCCAGGCATCGGCAGGGGTTCGGGAGACCCAGTACTTC. V gene TRBV3-1 combines with J gene TRBJ2-5; TRBD1 might be the D (6 bases). Per the germline V gene, CDR1 is LGHDT and CDR2 is YNNKEL (reference sequence). The CDR3 has 16 amino acids. V was cut by 3 bases and J by 5 bases, with 19 bases left in between.

The J gene is TRBJ2-1, the V gene TRBV7-8, with 7 bases matching TRBD1. Unmatched junction bases numbered 17, after V lost 5 bases and J lost 7 bases. The CDR3 has 17 residues. Looked up from germline, CDR1 is SGHVS and CDR2 is FQNEAQ. The CDR3: CASSGRRASTGVNEQFF. Here the CDR3 DNA reads TGTGCCAGCAGCGGTAGACGGGCCTCTACAGGGGTAAATGAGCAGTTCTTC. The full variable domain, in which reference TRBV7-8 and TRBJ2-1 provide the parts outside the CDR3, is GAGVSQSPRYKVAKRGQDVALRCDPISGHVSLFWYQQALGQGPEFLTYFQNEAQLDKSGLPSDRFFAERPEGSVSTLKIQRTQQEDSAVYLCASSGRRASTGVNEQFFGPGTRLTVL.

The chain carries TRBV20-1 and TRBJ1-5; a weak D match, TRBD1 (5 bases). The CDR3 is 13 amino acids. The V and J ends lost 3 bases and 6 bases respectively, with 12 bases between them. Germline CDR1 reads DFQATT; CDR2 reads SNEGSKA (reference sequence). The CDR3 here is CSASGRETQPQHF. The CDR3 DNA is TGCAGTGCTAGTGGCAGGGAAACTCAGCCCCAGCATTTT.

This clonotype turned up a few times. V and J are TRBV20-1 and TRBJ2-7; maybe TRBD2 (5 bases). The V gene's germline CDR1 is DFQATT and CDR2 SNEGSKA (reference sequence). This CDR3 spans 12 amino acids. V was cut by 4 bases and J by 5 bases, with 12 bases left in between. The CDR3 is CSAMPGIDEQYF. The CDR3 DNA follows: TGCAGTGCTATGCCGGGGATTGACGAGCAGTACTTC.

This chain connects TRBV5-4 to TRBJ1-2; no definite D call. V shed 3 bases and J shed 8 bases, with 11 bases lying between them. The CDR3 spans 12 residues. CDR1 and CDR2 from the germline V gene are SGHNT and YYREEE (reference sequence). The CDR3 region is CASSSRDQGYTF. CDR3 nucleotides: TGTGCCAGCAGCTCGCGGGATCAGGGCTACACCTTC.

This chain uses TRBV5-1 with TRBJ2-3; TRBD1 matches at 8 bases. The junction had 0 bases not matched to a gene; V was cut back by 2 bases and J by 1 base. In germline, CDR1 is SGHRS, CDR2 YFSETQ. The CDR3 has 14 residues. The CDR3 reads CASSLQGGTDTQYF. CDR3 bases: TGCGCCAGCAGCTTACAGGGGGGCACAGATACGCAGTATTTT. The full variable domain, in which reference TRBV5-1 and TRBJ2-3 provide the parts outside the CDR3, is KAGVTQTPRYLIKTRGQQVTLSCSPISGHRSVSWYQQTPGQGLQFLFEYFSETQRNKGNFPGRFSGRQFSNSRSEMNVSTLELGDSALYLCASSLQGGTDTQYFGPGTRLTVL.

The chain is built from TRBV13 and TRBJ2-3; D unclear. The CDR3 has 12 amino acids. Germline CDR1 PRHDT, CDR2 FYEKMQ (reference sequence). Trimming removed 5 bases from V and 4 bases from J, with 7 bases in between. DNA for the CDR3: TGTGCCAGCAGCCCCCCGGCAGATACGCAGTATTTT. This gives the protein CASSPPADTQYF.